Presented here are 12 T cell receptor beta chains from one specimen sequenced in a study of T-cell memory formation after mild COVID-19. TCRdb used MiXCR to reprocess the 5' RACE reads, holding one entry per CDR3 protein. In the table there are 250,000 or so distinct CDR3 sequences, over 15% of which are singletons. The sample taken for sequencing was PBMCs or a T cell subset sorted from them (not recorded which). All receptors derive from a man younger than 30 who had mild COVID-19 (a few samples of this study predate the infection). Cell type and time point are not known.

The V gene is TRBV20-1, the J gene TRBJ1-1; no reliable D call. Looked up from germline, CDR1 is DFQATT and CDR2 is SNEGSKA (reference sequence). The V end lost 3 bases, the J end lost 5 bases, and 13 bases lay between the germline ends. The length of the CDR3 is 13 residues. CDR3 coding DNA: TGCAGTGCTAGGGACCAAAGGGAGACTGAAGCTTTCTTT. It is translated as CSARDQRETEAFF.

This chain connects TRBV6-5 to TRBJ1-1; weak D call: TRBD1 (5 bases). Trimming removed 3 bases at V and 9 bases at J, with 14 bases between. CDR3 size: 13 residues. Germline CDR1 is MNHEY and CDR2 is SVGAGI. CDR3 region: CASSYLGQVKAFF. CDR3 in DNA: TGTGCCAGCAGTTATTTGGGGCAGGTAAAAGCTTTCTTT.

The chain links TRBV18 to TRBJ2-7; D is ambiguous. With 4 bases removed from V and 7 bases from J, the gap between germline ends came to 5 bases. The germline V gene has CDR1 KGHSH and CDR2 LQKENI. This CDR3 is 10 amino acids long. This CDR3 reads CASSLWEQYV. The CDR3 coding sequence is TGTGCCAGCTCACTGTGGGAGCAGTACGTC.

This clonotype was observed many times. V usage is TRBV6-2 or TRBV6-3 and J usage is TRBJ2-1, with D perhaps matching TRBD2 (6 bases). The CDR3 sequence is 14 residues long. Between the trimmed V and J ends, which lost 2 bases and 8 bases, there was a span of 13 bases. Germline CDR1 MNHEY, CDR2 SVGEGT. The CDR3 loop reads CASSYLAGRHEQFF. CDR3 DNA: TGTGCCAGCAGTTACCTGGCGGGGCGGCATGAGCAGTTCTTC.

This chain uses TRBV28 with TRBJ2-2; 10 nucleotides agree with TRBD1. With 6 bases clipped from V and 5 bases from J, the junction kept 6 bases outside the gene matches. This CDR3 has 15 residues. Germline CDR1 MDHEN, CDR2 SYDVKM. The CDR3 loop is CASSAGTGETGELFF. The CDR3 DNA is TGTGCCAGCAGCGCCGGGACAGGGGAGACCGGGGAGCTGTTTTTT.

J is TRBJ1-4 and V is TRBV20-1; no clear D gene. The germline V and J ends were trimmed by 4 bases and 6 bases, with 9 bases remaining between them. This CDR3 is built from 12 residues. The germline V gene encodes CDR1 DFQATT and CDR2 SNEGSKA (reference sequence). The CDR3 DNA sequence: TGCAGTGCTACCGCACCCTATGAAAAACTGTTTTTT. Its protein product is CSATAPYEKLFF.

The chain uses TRBV4-2 and TRBJ2-3; D gene ambiguous. This CDR3 comprises 13 residues. Trimming removed 0 bases at V and 6 bases at J, with 7 bases between. Germline CDR1 reads LGHNA; CDR2 reads YNFKEQ. The CDR3 DNA sequence: TGTGCCAGCAGCCAAGATTCCCAGGATACGCAGTATTTT. Its protein is CASSQDSQDTQYF.

This clonotype was seen at least ten times. The chain uses TRBV4-3 and TRBJ2-5, with 11 bases aligning to TRBD2. There are 15 residues in the CDR3. V was pared by 4 bases and J by 3 bases, with 4 bases of the junction left unmatched. Germline CDR1 and CDR2: LGHNA and YSLEER. The CDR3: CASSLGTSGEETQYF. CDR3 DNA: TGCGCCAGCAGCCTCGGGACTAGCGGCGAAGAGACCCAGTACTTC.

There are a few counts of this clonotype. V and J are TRBV7-3 and TRBJ1-1; D is unresolved. Trimming stripped 5 bases from V and 4 bases from J, with 8 bases between. The CDR3 consists of 12 residues. Germline CDR1 SGHTA, CDR2 FQGTGA. In DNA form, the CDR3 reads TGTGCCAGCAGCAGGCCGGGCACTGAAGCTTTCTTT. Translating it yields CASSRPGTEAFF.

This chain uses TRBV7-9 with TRBJ1-5; D is unclear. The CDR3 extends over 13 amino acids. Trimming took 4 bases from V and 5 from J, leaving 9 bases between them. From germline, CDR1 is SEHNR and CDR2 FQNEAQ (reference sequence). CDR3 residues: CASSSTEDQPQHF. The CDR3 nucleotides are TGTGCCAGCAGCTCTACTGAGGATCAGCCCCAGCATTTT.

This clonotype was detected a few times. The CDR3 DNA reads as TGTGCCAGCAGGAACGCGGACGGCTTCTACAATGAGCAGTTCTTC. As protein: CASRNADGFYNEQFF. The chain joins TRBV6-5 to TRBJ2-1; no clear D gene. Germline V CDR1 and CDR2: MNHEY, SVGAGI. V was cut by 6 bases and J by 3 bases, with 15 bases left in between. This CDR3 comprises 15 residues.

The sample holds a few counts of this clonotype. The CDR3 protein is CASSYWKGQPQHF. As DNA, the CDR3 is TGTGCCAGCAGTTACTGGAAGGGTCAGCCCCAGCATTTT. The chain couples TRBV6-5 to TRBJ1-5; D is ambiguous. Trimming shortened V by 1 base and J by 6 bases, and 7 bases separated the two germline ends. This CDR3 is 13 amino acids long. Germline V gene sequence: CDR1 MNHEY, CDR2 SVGAGI.